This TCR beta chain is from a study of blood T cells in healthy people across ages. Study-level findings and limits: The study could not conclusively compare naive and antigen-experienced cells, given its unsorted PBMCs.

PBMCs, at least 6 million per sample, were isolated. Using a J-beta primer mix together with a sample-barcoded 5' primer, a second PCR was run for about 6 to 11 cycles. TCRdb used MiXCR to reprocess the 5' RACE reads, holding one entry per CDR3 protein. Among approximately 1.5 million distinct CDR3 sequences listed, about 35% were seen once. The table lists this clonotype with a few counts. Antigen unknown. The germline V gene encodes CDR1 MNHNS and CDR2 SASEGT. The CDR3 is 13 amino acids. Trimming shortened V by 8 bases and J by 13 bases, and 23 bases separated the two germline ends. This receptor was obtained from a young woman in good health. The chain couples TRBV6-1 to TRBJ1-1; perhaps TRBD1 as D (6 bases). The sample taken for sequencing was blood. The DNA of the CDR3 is TGTGCCAGCCGGCCGGGGGGCGAGGGAAATGTTTTCTTT. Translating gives CASRPGGEGNVFF.